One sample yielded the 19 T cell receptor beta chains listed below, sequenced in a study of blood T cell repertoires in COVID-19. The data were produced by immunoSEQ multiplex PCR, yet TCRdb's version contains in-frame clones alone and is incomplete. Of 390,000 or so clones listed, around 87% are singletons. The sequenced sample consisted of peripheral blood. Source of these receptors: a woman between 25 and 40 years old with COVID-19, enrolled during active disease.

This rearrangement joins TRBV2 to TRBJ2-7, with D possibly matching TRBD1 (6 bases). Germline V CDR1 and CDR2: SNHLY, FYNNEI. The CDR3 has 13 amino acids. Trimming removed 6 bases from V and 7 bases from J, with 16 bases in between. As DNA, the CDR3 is TGTGCCAGCAGGCGGCAGGGGCTTTGGGAGCAGTACTTC. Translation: CASRRQGLWEQYF.

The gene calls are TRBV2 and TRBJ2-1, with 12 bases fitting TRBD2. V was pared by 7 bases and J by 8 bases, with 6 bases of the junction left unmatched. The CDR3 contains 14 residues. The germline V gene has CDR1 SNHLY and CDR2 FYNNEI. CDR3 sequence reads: CASKVGLAGDEQFF. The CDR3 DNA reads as TGTGCCAGCAAAGTGGGACTAGCGGGTGATGAGCAGTTCTTC.

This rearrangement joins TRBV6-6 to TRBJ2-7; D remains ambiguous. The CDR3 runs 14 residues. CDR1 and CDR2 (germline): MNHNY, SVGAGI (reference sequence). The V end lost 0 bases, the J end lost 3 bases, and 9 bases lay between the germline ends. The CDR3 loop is CASSYSAANYEQYF. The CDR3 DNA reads TGTGCCAGCAGTTACTCGGCAGCGAACTACGAGCAGTACTTC.

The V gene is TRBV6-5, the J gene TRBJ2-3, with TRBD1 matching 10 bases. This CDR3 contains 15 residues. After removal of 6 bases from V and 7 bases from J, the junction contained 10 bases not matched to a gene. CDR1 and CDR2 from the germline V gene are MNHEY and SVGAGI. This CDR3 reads CASRVPGTGANTQYF. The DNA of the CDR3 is TGTGCCAGCAGGGTCCCCGGGACAGGGGCGAATACGCAGTATTTT.

CDR3 loop: CASSNRGLVTEAFF. CDR3 coding DNA: TGTGCCAGCAGCAACAGGGGGTTGGTCACTGAAGCTTTCTTT. The V gene is TRBV9, the J gene TRBJ1-1; 8 nucleotides agree with TRBD1. Looked up from germline, CDR1 is SGDLS and CDR2 is YYNGEE. After removal of 4 bases from V and 4 bases from J, the junction contained 6 bases not matched to a gene. The CDR3 is made up of 14 amino acids.

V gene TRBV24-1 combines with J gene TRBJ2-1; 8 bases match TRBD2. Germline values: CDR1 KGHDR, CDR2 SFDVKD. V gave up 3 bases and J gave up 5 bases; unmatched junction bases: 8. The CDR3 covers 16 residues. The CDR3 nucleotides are TGTGCCACCAGTGATCCACGACTAGCGATAGACAATGAGCAGTTCTTC. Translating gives CATSDPRLAIDNEQFF.

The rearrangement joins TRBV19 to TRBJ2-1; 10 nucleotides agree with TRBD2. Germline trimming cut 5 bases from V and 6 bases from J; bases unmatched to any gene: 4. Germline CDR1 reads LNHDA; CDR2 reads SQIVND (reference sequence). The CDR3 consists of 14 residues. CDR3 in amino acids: CASSHSGRANEQFF. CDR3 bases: TGTGCCAGTAGTCACAGCGGGAGGGCCAATGAGCAGTTCTTC.

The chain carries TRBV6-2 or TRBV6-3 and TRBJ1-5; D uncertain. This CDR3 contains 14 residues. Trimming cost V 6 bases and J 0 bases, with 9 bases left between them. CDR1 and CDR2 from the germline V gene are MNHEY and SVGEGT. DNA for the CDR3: TGTGCCAGCAGCCTCGGGTCTAGCAATCAGCCCCAGCATTTT. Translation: CASSLGSSNQPQHF.

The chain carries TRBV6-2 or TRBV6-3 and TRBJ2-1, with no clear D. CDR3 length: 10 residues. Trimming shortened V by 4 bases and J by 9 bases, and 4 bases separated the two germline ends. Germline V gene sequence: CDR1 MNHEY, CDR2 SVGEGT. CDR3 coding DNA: TGTGCCAGCAGTTCGGGTGAGCAGTTCTTC. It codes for CASSSGEQFF.

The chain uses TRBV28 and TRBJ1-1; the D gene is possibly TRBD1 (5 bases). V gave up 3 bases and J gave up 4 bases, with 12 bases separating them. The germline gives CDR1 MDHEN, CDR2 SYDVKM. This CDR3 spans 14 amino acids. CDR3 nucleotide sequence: TGTGCCAGCAGTTTTCTCGACAGAATCACTGAAGCTTTCTTT. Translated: CASSFLDRITEAFF.

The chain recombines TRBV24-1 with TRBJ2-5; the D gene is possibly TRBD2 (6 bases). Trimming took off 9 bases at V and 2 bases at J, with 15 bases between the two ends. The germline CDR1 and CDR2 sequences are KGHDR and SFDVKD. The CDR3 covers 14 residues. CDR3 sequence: CATSSGTPQETQYF. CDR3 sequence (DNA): TGTGCCACCTCTTCCGGGACTCCACAAGAGACCCAGTACTTC.

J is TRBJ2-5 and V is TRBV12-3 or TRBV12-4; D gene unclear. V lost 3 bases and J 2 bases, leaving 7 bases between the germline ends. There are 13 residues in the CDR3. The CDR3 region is CASSFSRQETQYF. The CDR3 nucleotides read TGTGCCAGCAGTTTCTCCCGGCAAGAGACCCAGTACTTC.

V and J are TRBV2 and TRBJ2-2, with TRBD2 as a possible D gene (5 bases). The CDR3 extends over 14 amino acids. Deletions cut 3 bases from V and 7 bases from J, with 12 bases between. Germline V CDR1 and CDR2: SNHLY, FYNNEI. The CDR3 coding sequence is TGTGCCAGCAGTGACCTAGCTTTGGACGGGGAGCTGTTTTTT. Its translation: CASSDLALDGELFF.

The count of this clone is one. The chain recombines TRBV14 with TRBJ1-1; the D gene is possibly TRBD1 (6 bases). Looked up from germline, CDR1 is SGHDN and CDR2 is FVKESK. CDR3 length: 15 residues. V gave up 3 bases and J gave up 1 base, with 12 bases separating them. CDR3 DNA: TGTGCCAGCAGCCACCTCGGACAGAAGAACACTGAAGCTTTCTTT. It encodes CASSHLGQKNTEAFF.

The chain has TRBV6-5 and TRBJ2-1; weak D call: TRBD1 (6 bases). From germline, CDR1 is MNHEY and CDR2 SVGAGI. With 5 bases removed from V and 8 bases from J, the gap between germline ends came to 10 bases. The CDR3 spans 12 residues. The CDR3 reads CASSQSGDEQFF. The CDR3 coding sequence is TGTGCCAGCAGTCAATCAGGGGATGAGCAGTTCTTC.

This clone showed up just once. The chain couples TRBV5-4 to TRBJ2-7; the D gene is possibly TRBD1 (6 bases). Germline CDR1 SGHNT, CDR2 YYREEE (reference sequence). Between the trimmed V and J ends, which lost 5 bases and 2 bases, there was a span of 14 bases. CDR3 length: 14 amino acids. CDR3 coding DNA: TGTGCCAGCAGTTTCGGGACACCCACCTACGAGCAGTACTTC. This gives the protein CASSFGTPTYEQYF.

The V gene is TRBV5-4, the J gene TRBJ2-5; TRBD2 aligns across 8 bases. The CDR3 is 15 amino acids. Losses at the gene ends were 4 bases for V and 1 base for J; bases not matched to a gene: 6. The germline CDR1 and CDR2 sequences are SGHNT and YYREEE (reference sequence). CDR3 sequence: CASSRVTSGQETQYF. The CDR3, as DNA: TGTGCCAGCAGCCGCGTCACTAGCGGCCAAGAGACCCAGTACTTC.

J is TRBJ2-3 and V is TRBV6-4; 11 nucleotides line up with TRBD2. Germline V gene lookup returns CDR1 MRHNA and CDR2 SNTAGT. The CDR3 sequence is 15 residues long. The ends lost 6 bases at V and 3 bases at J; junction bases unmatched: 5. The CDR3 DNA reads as TGTGCCAGCAGCTTAGCGGGAGGGTATACAGATACGCAGTATTTT. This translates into CASSLAGGYTDTQYF.

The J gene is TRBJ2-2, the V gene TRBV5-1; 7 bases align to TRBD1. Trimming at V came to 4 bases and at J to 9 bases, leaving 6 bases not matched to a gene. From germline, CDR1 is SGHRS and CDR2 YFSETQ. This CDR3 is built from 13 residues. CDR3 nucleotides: TGCGCCAGCAGCCTACAGGGGTTACGGGAGCTGTTTTTT. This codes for CASSLQGLRELFF.